This T cell receptor beta chain was captured by sequencing in a study of cytomegalovirus exposure and HLA in healthy donors. Study observations and caveats: Analyzed later, most CMV-associated TCR beta chains appeared HLA-restricted. A later analysis, which compared TCR beta chains of equal frequency, found the HLA-associated ones more clonally expanded.

The CDR3 totals 16 residues. Trimming at V came to 5 bases and at J to 0 bases, leaving 8 bases not matched to a gene. The germline V gene encodes CDR1 MDHEN and CDR2 SYDVKM. Turning to this clone: Its antigen is still unknown.

Every donor was a healthy person donating bone marrow. 60 Vbeta and 13 Jbeta primers were used in PCR. TCRdb's copy holds only in-frame clones and misses some; the assay was immunoSEQ multiplex PCR. In the table there are some 120,000 clones, 75% to 90% of which are singletons. The rearrangement joins TRBV28 to TRBJ1-1; 8 nucleotides line up with TRBD1. The clonotype was recovered from a young woman in good health and CMV-seropositive. The sample consisted of PBMCs. CDR3: CASSPTGAGLNTEAFF. The CDR3 coding sequence is TGTGCCAGCAGTCCGACAGGGGCCGGGTTGAACACTGAAGCTTTCTTT.